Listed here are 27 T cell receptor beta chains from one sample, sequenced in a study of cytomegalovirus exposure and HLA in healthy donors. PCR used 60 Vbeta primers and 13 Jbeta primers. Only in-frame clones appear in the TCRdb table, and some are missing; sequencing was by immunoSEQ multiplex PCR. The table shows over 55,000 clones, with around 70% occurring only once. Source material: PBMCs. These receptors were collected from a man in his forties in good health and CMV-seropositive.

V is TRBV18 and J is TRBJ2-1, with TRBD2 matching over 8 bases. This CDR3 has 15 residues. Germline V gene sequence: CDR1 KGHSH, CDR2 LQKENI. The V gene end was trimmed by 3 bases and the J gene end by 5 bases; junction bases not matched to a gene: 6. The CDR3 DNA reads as TGTGCCAGCTCACCCCCTAGCGGGTTAGACAATGAGCAGTTCTTC. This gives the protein CASSPPSGLDNEQFF.

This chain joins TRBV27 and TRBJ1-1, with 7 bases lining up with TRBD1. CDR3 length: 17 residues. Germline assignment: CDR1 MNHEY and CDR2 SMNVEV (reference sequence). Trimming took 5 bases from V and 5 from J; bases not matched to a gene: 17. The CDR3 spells CASSTRQGYARSTEAFF. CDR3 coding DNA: TGTGCCAGCAGTACCAGACAGGGCTACGCTCGAAGTACTGAAGCTTTCTTT.

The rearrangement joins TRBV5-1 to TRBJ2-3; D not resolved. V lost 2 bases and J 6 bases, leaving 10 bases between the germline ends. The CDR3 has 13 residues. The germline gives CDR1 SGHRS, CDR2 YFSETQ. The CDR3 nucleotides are TGCGCCAGCAGCTTCCGTTCCCTCGATACGCAGTATTTT. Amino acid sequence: CASSFRSLDTQYF.

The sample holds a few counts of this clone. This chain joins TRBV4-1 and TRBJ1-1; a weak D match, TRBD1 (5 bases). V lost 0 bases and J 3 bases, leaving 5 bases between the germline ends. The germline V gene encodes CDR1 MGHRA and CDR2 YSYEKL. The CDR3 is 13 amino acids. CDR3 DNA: TGCGCCAGCAGCCAAGACAGGGACACTGAAGCTTTCTTT. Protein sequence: CASSQDRDTEAFF.

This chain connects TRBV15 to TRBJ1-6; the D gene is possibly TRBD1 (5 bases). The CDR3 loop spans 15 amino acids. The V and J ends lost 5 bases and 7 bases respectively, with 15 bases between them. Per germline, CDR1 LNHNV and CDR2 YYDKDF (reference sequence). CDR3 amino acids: CATSRLGGLNSPLHF. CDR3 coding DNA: TGTGCCACCAGCCGCCTCGGGGGGTTGAATTCACCCCTCCACTTT.

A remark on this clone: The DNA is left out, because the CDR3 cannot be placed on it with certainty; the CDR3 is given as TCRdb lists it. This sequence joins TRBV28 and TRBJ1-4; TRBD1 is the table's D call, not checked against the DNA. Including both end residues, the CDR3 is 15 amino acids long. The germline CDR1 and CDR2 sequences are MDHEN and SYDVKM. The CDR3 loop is CASSLLVVGQGNTEF.

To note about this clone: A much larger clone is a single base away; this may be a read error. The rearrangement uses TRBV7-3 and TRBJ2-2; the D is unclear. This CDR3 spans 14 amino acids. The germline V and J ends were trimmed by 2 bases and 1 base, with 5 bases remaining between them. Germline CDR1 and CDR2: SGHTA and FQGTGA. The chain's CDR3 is CASSLVGNTGELFF. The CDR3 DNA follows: TGTGCCAGCAGCTTAGTCGGGAACACCGGGGAGCTGTTTTTT.

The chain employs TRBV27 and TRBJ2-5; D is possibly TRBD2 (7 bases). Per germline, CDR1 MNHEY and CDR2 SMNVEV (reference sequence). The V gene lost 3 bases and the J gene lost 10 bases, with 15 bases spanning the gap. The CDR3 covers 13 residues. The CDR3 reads CASSLGGGSFQYF. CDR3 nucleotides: TGTGCCAGCAGTTTGGGCGGGGGCTCTTTCCAGTACTTC.

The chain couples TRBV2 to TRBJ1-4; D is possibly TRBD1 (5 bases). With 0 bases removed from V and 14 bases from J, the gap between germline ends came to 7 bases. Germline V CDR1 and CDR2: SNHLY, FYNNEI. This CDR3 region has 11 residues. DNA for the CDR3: TGTGCCAGCAGTGAAGCGACAGTGCTGTTTTTT. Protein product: CASSEATVLFF.

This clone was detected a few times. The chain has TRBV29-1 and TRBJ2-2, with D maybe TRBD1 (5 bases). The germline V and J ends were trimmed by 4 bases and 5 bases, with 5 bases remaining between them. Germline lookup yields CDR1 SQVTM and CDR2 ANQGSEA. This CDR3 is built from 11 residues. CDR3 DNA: TGCAGCGTTGCAGGGACCGGGGAGCTGTTTTTT. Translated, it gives CSVAGTGELFF.

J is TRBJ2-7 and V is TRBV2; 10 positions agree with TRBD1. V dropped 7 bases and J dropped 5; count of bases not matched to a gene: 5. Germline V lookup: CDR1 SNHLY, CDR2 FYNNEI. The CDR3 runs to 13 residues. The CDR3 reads CASTRDRGDEQYF. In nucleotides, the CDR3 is TGTGCCAGCACTCGGGACAGGGGCGACGAGCAGTACTTC. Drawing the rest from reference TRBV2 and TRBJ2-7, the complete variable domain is EPEVTQTPSHQVTQMGQEVILRCVPISNHLYFYWYRQILGQKVEFLVSFYNNEISEKSEIFDDQFSVERPDGSNFTLKIRSTKLEDSAMYFCASTRDRGDEQYFGPGTRLTVT.

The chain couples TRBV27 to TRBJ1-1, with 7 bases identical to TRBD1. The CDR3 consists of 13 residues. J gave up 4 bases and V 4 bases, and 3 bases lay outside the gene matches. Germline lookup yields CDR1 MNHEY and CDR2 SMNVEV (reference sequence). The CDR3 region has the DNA TGTGCCAGCAGTTGGACAGGTCTCACTGAAGCTTTCTTT. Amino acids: CASSWTGLTEAFF.

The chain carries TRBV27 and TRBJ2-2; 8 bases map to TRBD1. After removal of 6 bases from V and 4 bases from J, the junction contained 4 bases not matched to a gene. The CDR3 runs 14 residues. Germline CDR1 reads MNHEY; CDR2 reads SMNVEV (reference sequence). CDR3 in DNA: TGTGCCAGCAGACGGACAGGGTCCACCGGGGAGCTGTTTTTT. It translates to CASRRTGSTGELFF.

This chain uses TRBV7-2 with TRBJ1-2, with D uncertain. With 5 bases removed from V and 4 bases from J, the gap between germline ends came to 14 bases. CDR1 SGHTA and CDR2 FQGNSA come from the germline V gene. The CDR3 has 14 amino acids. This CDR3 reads CASSAGGPTYGYTF. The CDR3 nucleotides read TGTGCCAGCAGCGCGGGAGGACCTACCTATGGCTACACCTTC. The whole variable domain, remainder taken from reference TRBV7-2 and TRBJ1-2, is GAGVSQSPSNKVTEKGKDVELRCDPISGHTALYWYRQSLGQGLEFLIYFQGNSAPDKSGLPSDRFSAERTGGSVSTLTIQRTQQEDSAVYLCASSAGGPTYGYTFGSGTRLTVV.

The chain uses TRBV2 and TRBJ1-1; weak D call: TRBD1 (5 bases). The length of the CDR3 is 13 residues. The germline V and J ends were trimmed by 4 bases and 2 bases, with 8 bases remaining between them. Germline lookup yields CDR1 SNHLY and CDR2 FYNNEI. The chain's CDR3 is CASSGQPNTEAFF. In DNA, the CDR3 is TGTGCCAGCAGTGGACAGCCAAACACTGAAGCTTTCTTT.

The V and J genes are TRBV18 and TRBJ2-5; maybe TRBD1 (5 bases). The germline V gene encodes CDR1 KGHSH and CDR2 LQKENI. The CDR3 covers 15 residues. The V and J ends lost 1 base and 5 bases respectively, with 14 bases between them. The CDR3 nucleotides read TGTGCCAGCTCACCACGGGCCAGGGTGGAGGAGACCCAGTACTTC. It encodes CASSPRARVEETQYF. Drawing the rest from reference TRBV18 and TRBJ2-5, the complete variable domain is NAGVMQNPRHLVRRRGQEARLRCSPMKGHSHVYWYRQLPEEGLKFMVYLQKENIIDESGMPKERFSAEFPKEGPSILRIQQVVRGDSAAYFCASSPRARVEETQYFGPGTRLLVL.

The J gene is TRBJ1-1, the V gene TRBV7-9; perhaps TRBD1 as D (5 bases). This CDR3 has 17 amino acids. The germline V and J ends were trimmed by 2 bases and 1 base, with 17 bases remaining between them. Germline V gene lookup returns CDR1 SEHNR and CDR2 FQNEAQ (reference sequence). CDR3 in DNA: TGTGCCAGCAGCTTATCCCTGGACAAGGGGTGGAACACTGAAGCTTTCTTT. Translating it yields CASSLSLDKGWNTEAFF.

CDR3 in amino acids: CASSYSVEGTADTQYF. The CDR3, as DNA: TGTGCCAGCAGTTACTCGGTGGAGGGGACCGCGGATACGCAGTATTTT. The V call is TRBV6-5, the J call TRBJ2-3, with a weak D call TRBD2 (6 bases). CDR1 MNHEY and CDR2 SVGAGI come from the germline V gene. The ends were cut back, 0 bases at V and 6 bases at J, with 16 bases in the middle. There are 16 residues in the CDR3.

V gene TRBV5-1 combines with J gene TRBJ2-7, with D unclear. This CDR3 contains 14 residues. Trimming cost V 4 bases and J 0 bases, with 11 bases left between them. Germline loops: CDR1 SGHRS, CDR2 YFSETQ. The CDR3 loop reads CASSNHTSSYEQYF. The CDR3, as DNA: TGCGCCAGCAGCAACCACACCAGCTCCTACGAGCAGTACTTC.

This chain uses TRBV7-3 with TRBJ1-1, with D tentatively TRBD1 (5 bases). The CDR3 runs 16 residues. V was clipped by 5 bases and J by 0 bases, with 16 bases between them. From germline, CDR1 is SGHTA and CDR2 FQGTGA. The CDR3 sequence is CASSPQGGVLNTEAFF. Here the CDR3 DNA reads TGTGCCAGCAGCCCCCAGGGAGGAGTTTTGAACACTGAAGCTTTCTTT.

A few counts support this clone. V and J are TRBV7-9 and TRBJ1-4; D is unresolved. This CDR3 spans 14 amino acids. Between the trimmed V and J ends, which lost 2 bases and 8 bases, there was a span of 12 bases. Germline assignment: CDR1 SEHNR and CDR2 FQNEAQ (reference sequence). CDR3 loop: CASSLSRLEEKLFF. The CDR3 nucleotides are TGTGCCAGCAGCTTATCACGGCTGGAGGAAAAACTGTTTTTT.

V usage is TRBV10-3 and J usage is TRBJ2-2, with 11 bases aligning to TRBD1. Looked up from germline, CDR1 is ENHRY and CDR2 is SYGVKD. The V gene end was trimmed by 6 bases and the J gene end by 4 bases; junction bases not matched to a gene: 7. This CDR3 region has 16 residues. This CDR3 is CAISSAGTGGTGELFF. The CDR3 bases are TGTGCCATCAGCTCCGCCGGGACAGGGGGCACCGGGGAGCTGTTTTTT.

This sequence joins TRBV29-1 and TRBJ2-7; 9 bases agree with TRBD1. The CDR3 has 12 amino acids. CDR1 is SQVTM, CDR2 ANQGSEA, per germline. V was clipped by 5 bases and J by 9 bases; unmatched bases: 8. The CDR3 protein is CSVTDRGFGQYF. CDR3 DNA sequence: TGCAGCGTTACTGACAGGGGGTTCGGGCAGTACTTC.

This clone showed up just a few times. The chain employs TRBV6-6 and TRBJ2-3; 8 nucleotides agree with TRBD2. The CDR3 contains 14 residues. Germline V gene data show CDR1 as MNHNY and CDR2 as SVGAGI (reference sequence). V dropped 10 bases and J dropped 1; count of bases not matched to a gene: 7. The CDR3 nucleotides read TGTGCCACCCGGGGGGGTCAGGGCACAGATACGCAGTATTTT. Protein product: CATRGGQGTDTQYF.

This CDR3 is CASSPGLAGAEGELFF. The CDR3 nucleotides are TGTGCCAGCAGTCCGGGACTAGCGGGGGCCGAGGGGGAGCTGTTTTTT. The chain recombines TRBV6-6 with TRBJ2-2; 14 bases agree with TRBD2. Germline-derived CDR1 and CDR2 are MNHNY and SVGAGI (reference sequence). This CDR3 is 16 amino acids long. The V and J ends lost 5 bases and 8 bases, in that order; junction bases with no gene match: 7.

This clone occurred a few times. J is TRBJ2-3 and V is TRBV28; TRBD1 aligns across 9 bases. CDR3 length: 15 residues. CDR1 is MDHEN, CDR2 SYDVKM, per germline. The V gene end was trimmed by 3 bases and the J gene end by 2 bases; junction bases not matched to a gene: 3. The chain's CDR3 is CASSFGQGSTDTQYF. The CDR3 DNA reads TGTGCCAGCAGTTTCGGACAGGGGTCCACAGATACGCAGTATTTT.

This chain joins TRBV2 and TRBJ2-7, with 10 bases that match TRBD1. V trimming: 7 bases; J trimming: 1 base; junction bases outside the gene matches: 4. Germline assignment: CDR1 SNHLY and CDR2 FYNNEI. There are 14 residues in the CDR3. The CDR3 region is CASTRGQGSYEQYF. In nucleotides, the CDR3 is TGTGCCAGCACTCGGGGACAGGGGTCCTACGAGCAGTACTTC.